Following are 9 T cell receptor beta chains from one sample sequenced in a study of metastatic and nonmetastatic thyroid tumors. TCRdb re-clonotyped the PCR reads through MiXCR. The profile shows approximately 24,000 clones, around a fifth of them singletons. Patients underwent thyroid surgery, and none had received any treatment before it. The specimen was blood. The source of these receptors is a male donor with papillary thyroid cancer or a benign thyroid nodule (not recorded which). Some clones in this sample may be carry-over from other donors' samples.

V is TRBV5-1 and J is TRBJ2-7; 8 bases are shared with TRBD2. The V and J ends lost 5 bases and 5 bases, in that order; junction bases with no gene match: 12. Germline V gives CDR1 SGHRS, CDR2 YFSETQ. The CDR3 extends over 15 amino acids. DNA for the CDR3: TGCGCCAGCAGGCCCGGGGGGGCGAGCGTCCACGAGCAGTACTTC. It codes for CASRPGGASVHEQYF.

This clone was observed many times. The chain has TRBV7-2 and TRBJ1-2, with TRBD1 identical over 8 bases. CDR3 length: 15 residues. J lost 8 bases, V lost 1 base, and 9 bases had no gene match. The germline CDR1 and CDR2 sequences are SGHTA and FQGNSA. The CDR3 bases are TGTGCCAGCAGCTTAGTCCCCCAGGGGGCGCACGGCTACACCTTC. Translated, it gives CASSLVPQGAHGYTF.

In this sample, this clone turned up many times. The chain recombines TRBV6-2 or TRBV6-3 with TRBJ2-5; 7 positions agree with TRBD1. Losses at the gene ends were 0 bases for V and 0 bases for J; bases not matched to a gene: 4. Germline CDR1 is MNHEY and CDR2 is SVGEGT. The CDR3 sequence is 16 residues long. CDR3 sequence reads: CASSYSADRDQETQYF. The CDR3 DNA is TGTGCCAGCAGTTACTCTGCCGACAGGGACCAAGAGACCCAGTACTTC.

In this sample, this clone turned up many times. The chain joins TRBV3-1 to TRBJ1-1; D is possibly TRBD1 (5 bases). CDR1 is LGHDT, CDR2 YNNKEL, per germline (reference sequence). V was clipped by 2 bases and J by 6 bases, with 13 bases between them. This CDR3 contains 14 residues. This CDR3 is CASSQTGGTAEAFF. CDR3 bases: TGTGCCAGCAGCCAAACCGGGGGGACCGCTGAAGCTTTCTTT.

This clone was counted only a few times. The chain employs TRBV29-1 and TRBJ1-2; 7 nucleotides align to TRBD1. V dropped 6 bases and J dropped 7; count of bases not matched to a gene: 5. In germline, CDR1 is SQVTM, CDR2 ANQGSEA. This CDR3 has 11 amino acids. The CDR3 reads CSVTTGSGYTF. The CDR3 region has the DNA TGCAGCGTGACGACAGGGAGTGGCTACACCTTC.

This chain connects TRBV2 to TRBJ2-7; TRBD2 might be the D (5 bases). V was trimmed by 8 bases and J by 2 bases, leaving 13 bases between them. CDR1 SNHLY and CDR2 FYNNEI come from the germline V gene. This CDR3 has 13 residues. CDR3 amino acids: CASGVEGAYEQYF. The CDR3 DNA is TGTGCCAGCGGCGTAGAGGGCGCCTACGAGCAGTACTTC.

Ten or more counts support this clone. The V gene is TRBV7-2, the J gene TRBJ1-2; D might be TRBD1 (5 bases). Trimming left V 2 bases short and J 7 bases short, with 17 bases between. CDR1 and CDR2 (germline): SGHTA, FQGNSA. This CDR3 region has 15 residues. The CDR3 sequence is CASSLNRGDIAGYTF. The CDR3 DNA is TGTGCCAGCAGCTTAAATCGGGGGGATATCGCTGGCTACACCTTC.

This clone was counted at least ten times. This sequence joins TRBV20-1 and TRBJ2-7; D remains unclear. The CDR3 length is 12 residues. Trimming stripped 0 bases from V and 9 bases from J, with 12 bases between. Germline V CDR1 and CDR2: DFQATT, SNEGSKA (reference sequence). Written as DNA, the CDR3 is TGCAGTGCTAGAGATCCTCCCGGAGTGCAGTACTTC. Translated: CSARDPPGVQYF.

This clone appeared many times. The chain employs TRBV7-9 and TRBJ2-1, with a tentative D call TRBD1 (7 bases). V shed 5 bases and J shed 0 bases, with 17 bases lying between them. The CDR3 is 17 amino acids. Germline V gene lookup returns CDR1 SEHNR and CDR2 FQNEAQ (reference sequence). The CDR3 DNA is TGTGCCAGCAGCCCGGGGAGGACAGGACCCTCCTACAATGAGCAGTTCTTC. This sequence encodes CASSPGRTGPSYNEQFF.